One and the same sample provided the 4 T cell receptor beta chains below, sequenced in a study of T cells in Graves' hyperthyroidism and ophthalmopathy (dated by TCRdb to between 2018 and 2021). The library relied on multiplex PCR. The run used an Illumina HiSeq 2000. The TCR beta CDR3 regions were amplified from RNA transcripts. The TCR CDR3 was subjected to a first round of RT-PCR using the HTBI primer set and the Qiagen OneStep RT-PCR kit. TCRdb reprocessed the public reads (quality trimming at Q25 with fastp, clone calling with MiXCR) and kept in-frame beta chains. Rows are unified per CDR3 protein, each entry keeping the most common DNA and genes. The sample has over 350,000 distinct CDR3 sequences on record, over 11% of them singletons. 28% of the sample lies in the top ten. The sample taken for sequencing was blood. The receptors were gathered from a man aged 50 to 59 with Graves' ophthalmopathy.

This clonotype was observed at least ten times. The V call is TRBV2, the J call TRBJ1-1, with 11 nucleotides matching TRBD1. Per the germline V gene, CDR1 is SNHLY and CDR2 is FYNNEI. CDR3 size: 17 residues. V lost 7 bases, J lost 0 bases, and 10 bases stayed unmatched. CDR3 protein: CASIDRRTGGLNTEAFF. In DNA, the CDR3 is TGTGCCAGCATCGACCGACGGACAGGGGGCCTGAACACTGAAGCTTTCTTT.

The V gene is TRBV12-5, the J gene TRBJ2-5; TRBD1 might be the D (5 bases). V was clipped by 6 bases and J by 3 bases, with 8 bases between them. The length of the CDR3 is 12 residues. Germline values: CDR1 LGHNT, CDR2 FRNRAP. CDR3 residues: CASGQDKETQYF. The CDR3 DNA sequence: TGTGCTAGTGGACAGGACAAAGAGACCCAGTACTTC.

The chain couples TRBV12-3 or TRBV12-4 to TRBJ1-5; TRBD1 is a possible D gene (5 bases). V was shortened by 3 bases and J by 1 base, with 16 bases between the two germline ends. This CDR3 spans 17 amino acids. The CDR3 region is CASSFFLGDLSNQPQHF. CDR3 nucleotides: TGTGCCAGCAGTTTTTTTTTGGGGGACTTAAGCAATCAGCCCCAGCATTTT.

Remarks on this clonotype: A read error may produce the germline difference seen at one junction end. The V and J genes are TRBV28 and TRBJ2-7, with D possibly matching TRBD1 (6 bases). This CDR3 has 14 residues. Germline-derived CDR1 and CDR2 are MDHEN and SYDVKM. CDR3 DNA: TGTGCCAGCAGCTATATGGGGCAGGGGTACGACCAGTACTTC. Residues: CASSYMGQGYDQYF.